This TCR beta chain was found in a study of shared clonotypes between healthy human individuals. TCRdb keeps only in-frame clones here, not all; method: immunoSEQ multiplex PCR. The sample includes approximately 320,000 clones, approximately 79% of them seen just once. Trimming took 3 bases from V and 9 from J, leaving 14 bases between them. CDR1 and CDR2 from the germline V gene are GTSNPN and SVGIG (reference sequence). This CDR3 contains 13 residues. This rearrangement joins TRBV30 to TRBJ1-4, with a possible D match to TRBD1 (5 bases). The receptor's source is a young man in good health. Sequencing used memory CD4+ T cells sorted from blood. The subset here: CD45RA-negative fraction. The CDR3 region has the DNA TGTGCCTGGAGGGGGCCCCCTTCCAAAAAACTGTTTTTT. As protein: CAWRGPPSKKLFF.